This is a list of T cell receptor beta chains from one sample in a study of T-cell memory formation after mild COVID-19. A single record per CDR3 protein comes from TCRdb applying MiXCR to the 5' RACE reads. The table includes hundreds of thousands of distinct CDR3 sequences, more than 20% detected once. Sequenced input: PBMCs or a T cell subset sorted from them (not recorded which). The source is an adult woman who had mild COVID-19 (a few samples of this study predate the infection). Cell type and time point are not known. Each CDR3 is given with its conserved first and last residue. A D gene is named only where the DNA matches it firmly. Some rows mark clone size as missing; the rest say once, few, many or name a class of expanded clone.

d_gene	v_gene	j_gene	abundance	CDR3aa	CDR3nt
TRBD2	TRBV7-3	TRBJ2-2	-	CASGLGLANTGELFF	TGTGCCAGCGGGCTAGGACTAGCAAACACCGGGGAGCTGTTTTTT
TRBD2	TRBV24-1	TRBJ2-1	few	CATSDPSGGVPYEQFF	TGTGCCACCAGTGACCCTAGCGGGGGAGTTCCGTACGAGCAGTTCTTC
-	TRBV7-6	TRBJ2-3	many	CASSYTSTDTQYF	TGTGCCAGCAGCTACACTAGCACAGATACGCAGTATTTT
TRBD2	TRBV6-6	TRBJ2-2	-	CASSYSLTSGNTGELFF	TGTGCCAGCAGTTACTCACTGACTAGCGGGAACACCGGGGAGCTGTTTTTT
-	TRBV6-6	TRBJ2-1	-	CASSLLYNEQFF	TGTGCCAGCAGCCTACTATACAATGAGCAGTTCTTC
-	TRBV29-1	TRBJ2-5	-	CSVDYEETQYF	TGCAGCGTTGATTATGAAGAGACCCAGTACTTC
-	TRBV6-5	TRBJ1-1	few	CATGAMDTEAFF	TGTGCCACCGGTGCAATGGACACTGAAGCTTTCTTT
-	TRBV5-1	TRBJ2-3	-	CASSPGTEGTQYF	TGCGCCAGCAGTCCTGGGACGGAGGGTACGCAGTATTTT
-	TRBV19	TRBJ2-1	-	CASSIDRVASSYNEQFF	TGTGCCAGTAGTATAGATCGGGTAGCGAGCTCCTACAATGAGCAGTTCTTC
TRBD2	TRBV6-1	TRBJ2-3	few	CASSGLAGGPDTQYF	TGTGCCAGCAGTGGACTAGCGGGGGGGCCAGATACGCAGTATTTT
TRBD1	TRBV20-1	TRBJ2-3	few	CSARGDRRASTDTQYF	TGCAGTGCTAGAGGGGACAGGCGAGCTAGCACAGATACGCAGTATTTT
TRBD2	TRBV7-9	TRBJ2-7	-	CASSQAGDLYEQYF	TGTGCCAGCAGCCAAGCGGGAGACCTCTACGAGCAGTACTTC
-	TRBV5-1	TRBJ2-7	few	CASSLLGGGYEQYF	TGCGCCAGCAGCTTGTTAGGGGGTGGGTACGAGCAGTACTTC
-	TRBV5-1	TRBJ2-6	few	CASSLDPGASGANVLTF	TGCGCCAGCAGCTTGGACCCAGGCGCCTCTGGGGCCAACGTCCTGACTTTC
-	TRBV12-3/TRBV12-4	TRBJ1-3	-	CASSLLSGNTIYF	TGTGCCAGCAGTTTACTCTCTGGAAACACCATATATTTT
-	TRBV4-1	TRBJ1-2	-	CASSQDWAVNYGYTF	TGCGCCAGCAGCCAAGATTGGGCGGTGAACTATGGCTACACCTTC
TRBD2	TRBV12-3/TRBV12-4	TRBJ2-1	-	CASRVKRGGLGGRSEQFF	TGTGCCAGCAGGGTGAAGCGGGGGGGACTGGGTGGACGGAGTGAGCAGTTCTTC
-	TRBV7-9	TRBJ2-1	-	CASSFESGYNEQFF	TGTGCCAGCAGCTTTGAATCCGGTTACAATGAGCAGTTCTTC
-	TRBV19	TRBJ1-1	-	CASTDLKEPGLNTEAFF	TGTGCCAGTACAGATTTAAAAGAGCCAGGGCTGAACACTGAAGCTTTCTTT
-	TRBV19	TRBJ2-2	few	CASSISRNTGELFF	TGTGCCAGTAGTATCTCGCGGAACACCGGGGAGCTGTTTTTT
TRBD1	TRBV9	TRBJ1-2	once	CASSVDRGPNYGYTF	TGTGCCAGCAGCGTTGACAGGGGGCCTAACTATGGCTACACCTTC
-	TRBV7-2	TRBJ2-4	-	CASSPQAGTSPVEYF	TGTGCCAGCAGCCCCCAGGCCGGGACCTCTCCGGTGGAGTACTTC
TRBD2	TRBV5-1	TRBJ2-1	many	CASSLPTSGPDEQFF	TGCGCCAGCAGCTTGCCGACTAGCGGCCCTGATGAGCAGTTCTTC